Following are 28 T cell receptor beta chains from one sample sequenced in a study of cytomegalovirus exposure and HLA in healthy donors. Primers included in the PCR were 60 Vbeta and 13 Jbeta primers. Sequencing was performed with immunoSEQ multiplex PCR; in TCRdb, only in-frame clones are kept and a portion is missing. In the table there are approximately 200,000 clones, around 78% of which are singletons. Sequencing input: PBMCs. These receptors were obtained from a man aged 25-45 years in good health and CMV-seronegative.

This clone occurred once. The rearrangement uses TRBV19 and TRBJ2-1, with 7 bases that match TRBD2. Germline V gene lookup returns CDR1 LNHDA and CDR2 SQIVND (reference sequence). The CDR3 is 14 residues long. J gave up 5 bases and V 7 bases, and 8 bases lay outside the gene matches. CDR3 region: CASTWGGRNNEQFF. In nucleotides, the CDR3 is TGTGCCAGTACCTGGGGGGGACGTAACAATGAGCAGTTCTTC.

The chain combines TRBV6-1 with TRBJ1-2; a possible D gene is TRBD1 (5 bases). With 3 bases removed from V and 8 bases from J, the gap between germline ends came to 10 bases. Germline V gene data show CDR1 as MNHNS and CDR2 as SASEGT. The CDR3 length is 12 residues. Here the CDR3 DNA reads TGTGCCAGCAGTGAGTGGGGGGACGGCTACACCTTC. It specifies CASSEWGDGYTF.

The rearrangement uses TRBV6-5 and TRBJ2-5; no clear D gene. Deletions cut 6 bases from V and 0 bases from J, with 8 bases between. CDR3 size: 13 residues. The germline CDR1 and CDR2 sequences are MNHEY and SVGAGI. The CDR3 bases are TGTGCCAGCAGCATGACATACCAAGAGACCCAGTACTTC. Translation: CASSMTYQETQYF.

The chain couples TRBV15 to TRBJ2-3, with D possibly being TRBD2 (5 bases). Germline CDR1 is LNHNV and CDR2 is YYDKDF (reference sequence). This CDR3 comprises 16 residues. Trimming took 0 bases from V and 2 from J, leaving 12 bases between them. CDR3 DNA sequence: TGTGCCACCAGCAGAGATCTCCCCCTAGCCACAGATACGCAGTATTTT. Translated, it gives CATSRDLPLATDTQYF.

This chain connects TRBV9 to TRBJ2-7; TRBD1 agrees at 7 bases. Germline loops: CDR1 SGDLS, CDR2 YYNGEE. The V segment lost 1 base and the J segment 0 bases; nucleotides outside the gene matches: 4. This CDR3 contains 15 residues. The CDR3: CASSVTGARSYEQYF. CDR3 nucleotide sequence: TGTGCCAGCAGCGTAACAGGGGCCCGCTCCTACGAGCAGTACTTC.

This rearrangement joins TRBV7-6 to TRBJ1-3, with D unclear. The CDR3 covers 12 residues. V gave up 5 bases and J gave up 3 bases, with 5 bases separating them. CDR1 is SGHVS, CDR2 FNYEAQ, per germline. The CDR3, as DNA: TGTGCCAGCAGCCCAGGTGGAAACACCATATATTTT. Protein: CASSPGGNTIYF.

The chain links TRBV4-2 to TRBJ1-3; TRBD1 matches at 10 bases. CDR3 length equals 18 residues. V gave up 5 bases and J gave up 0 bases; unmatched junction bases: 10. The germline CDR1 and CDR2 sequences are LGHNA and YNFKEQ. This chain's CDR3 is CASSEGTGAQLSGNTIYF. The CDR3 DNA reads as TGTGCCAGCAGCGAAGGGACAGGGGCCCAACTCTCTGGAAACACCATATATTTT.

The J gene is TRBJ2-5, the V gene TRBV7-9; TRBD2 aligns across 14 bases. The V gene end was trimmed by 5 bases and the J gene end by 4 bases; junction bases not matched to a gene: 9. CDR3 length: 17 amino acids. In germline, CDR1 is SEHNR, CDR2 FQNEAQ (reference sequence). The CDR3: CASSRTIGLAGGETQYF. In DNA, the CDR3 is TGTGCCAGCAGCCGAACAATAGGACTAGCGGGAGGAGAGACCCAGTACTTC.

The V call is TRBV30, the J call TRBJ2-7; no clear D gene. Per germline, CDR1 GTSNPN and CDR2 SVGIG (reference sequence). This CDR3 is 11 amino acids long. V was clipped by 6 bases and J by 3 bases, with 9 bases between them. As DNA, the CDR3 is TGTGCCTGCCTCTCAGGCTACGAGCAGTACTTC. Protein product: CACLSGYEQYF.

The chain employs TRBV19 and TRBJ2-7; 9 nucleotides match TRBD1. The ends lost 3 bases at V and 2 bases at J; junction bases unmatched: 17. This CDR3 spans 19 amino acids. The germline V gene encodes CDR1 LNHDA and CDR2 SQIVND (reference sequence). CDR3 protein: CASSMPGQGTRGSPYEQYF. CDR3 coding DNA: TGTGCCAGTAGTATGCCGGGACAGGGAACCCGAGGCAGCCCCTACGAGCAGTACTTC.

This chain connects TRBV28 to TRBJ2-7, with 8 bases fitting TRBD2. The CDR3 spans 14 residues. CDR1 is MDHEN and CDR2 is SYDVKM in the germline V gene. The V gene end was trimmed by 6 bases and the J gene end by 6 bases; junction bases not matched to a gene: 10. The CDR3 DNA sequence: TGTGCCAGCAGCGGGACTAGGCCCTCTGTCGAGCAGTACTTC. Its protein is CASSGTRPSVEQYF.

The chain carries TRBV5-4 and TRBJ2-7, with 7 bases identical to TRBD2. The CDR3 is 14 residues long. Looked up from germline, CDR1 is SGHNT and CDR2 is YYREEE (reference sequence). V gave up 0 bases and J gave up 1 base; unmatched junction bases: 1. CDR3 nucleotides: TGTGCCAGCAGCTTGGAACTAGCGTCCTACGAGCAGTACTTC. Its translation: CASSLELASYEQYF. Filled out from reference TRBV5-4 and TRBJ2-7, the complete variable domain reads ETGVTQSPTHLIKTRGQQVTLRCSSQSGHNTVSWYQQALGQGPQFIFQYYREEENGRGNFPPRFSGLQFPNYSSELNVNALELDDSALYLCASSLELASYEQYFGPGTRLTVT.

The CDR3 spells CASRASGAYEQYF. The DNA for the CDR3 is TGTGCCAGCAGGGCCTCCGGGGCCTACGAGCAGTACTTC. The chain combines TRBV27 with TRBJ2-7, with D perhaps matching TRBD2 (5 bases). Trimming cost V 6 bases and J 2 bases, with 11 bases left between them. The CDR3 is 13 residues long. Germline V gene sequence: CDR1 MNHEY, CDR2 SMNVEV (reference sequence).

V usage is TRBV7-9 and J usage is TRBJ2-7, with D unresolved. V lost 5 bases, J lost 3 bases, and 11 bases lay in between. Germline assignment: CDR1 SEHNR and CDR2 FQNEAQ (reference sequence). This CDR3 has 13 residues. The CDR3 sequence: CASSPLSNYEQYF. The CDR3 nucleotides are TGTGCCAGCAGCCCATTGAGCAACTACGAGCAGTACTTC.

The chain employs TRBV2 and TRBJ1-5; TRBD1 is a possible D gene (6 bases). This CDR3 is 14 amino acids long. V lost 5 bases and J lost 1, with 9 bases in between. Germline V gene data show CDR1 as SNHLY and CDR2 as FYNNEI. The chain's CDR3 is CASSHRVSNQPQHF. The DNA of the CDR3 is TGTGCCAGCAGTCACAGGGTAAGCAATCAGCCCCAGCATTTT.

This clone has just a few counts. The rearrangement links TRBV5-5 to TRBJ1-5; the match to TRBD1 covers 7 bases. CDR3 length: 13 residues. V lost 4 bases to trimming and J lost 6 bases; unmatched junction nucleotides: 4. Germline CDR1 is SGHKS and CDR2 is YYEKEE (reference sequence). Written as DNA, the CDR3 is TGTGCCAGCAGCCCGGACAGGAGTCAGCCCCAGCATTTT. Encoded protein: CASSPDRSQPQHF. Variable domain in full (rest from reference TRBV5-5 and TRBJ1-5): DAGVTQSPTHLIKTRGQQVTLRCSPISGHKSVSWYQQVLGQGPQFIFQYYEKEERGRGNFPDRFSARQFPNYSSELNVNALLLGDSALYLCASSPDRSQPQHFGDGTRLSIL.

V and J are TRBV25-1 and TRBJ1-2; 11 nucleotides match TRBD1. V lost 8 bases to trimming and J lost 7 bases; unmatched junction nucleotides: 6. Germline V gene sequence: CDR1 MGHDK, CDR2 SYGVNS. This CDR3 comprises 13 residues. In DNA form, the CDR3 reads TGTGCCAGCGGAGGACAGGGGGCGGGTGGCTACACCTTC. This encodes CASGGQGAGGYTF.

Comment on this clone: The junction does not match germline at one end; this may be a read error. V and J are TRBV20-1 and TRBJ2-7, with 10 positions matching TRBD2. Germline V gene sequence: CDR1 DFQATT, CDR2 SNEGSKA (reference sequence). The CDR3 is 11 residues long. The CDR3 protein is CSARSLAGVLF. In nucleotides, the CDR3 is TGCAGTGCTAGATCCCTAGCGGGAGTATTGTTC.

This chain links TRBV15 with TRBJ2-5; TRBD2 matches 8 bases. Trimming took 0 bases from V and 5 from J; bases not matched to a gene: 8. The CDR3 totals 16 residues. Germline V gene sequence: CDR1 LNHNV, CDR2 YYDKDF (reference sequence). This CDR3 reads CATSRDLGRADETQYF. CDR3 DNA: TGTGCCACCAGCAGAGATCTCGGGAGGGCCGACGAGACCCAGTACTTC.

This clone has more than one count but fewer than ten. The CDR3 sequence is CASSYEGQVYEQYF. The CDR3 DNA reads as TGTGCCAGCAGTTACGAGGGACAAGTCTACGAGCAGTACTTC. The rearrangement links TRBV6-6 to TRBJ2-7; TRBD1 is a possible D gene (6 bases). V was cut by 2 bases and J by 3 bases, with 11 bases left in between. Germline loops: CDR1 MNHNY, CDR2 SVGAGI (reference sequence). This CDR3 is built from 14 residues.

CDR3 nucleotides: TGTGCCAGCTCACCACCCGGTCGGGAGGGAACCGGGGAGCTGTTTTTT. Its protein product is CASSPPGREGTGELFF. The genes are TRBV18 and TRBJ2-2, with 8 bases that match TRBD2. Per germline, CDR1 KGHSH and CDR2 LQKENI. Germline trimming cut 0 bases from V and 5 bases from J; bases unmatched to any gene: 5. The CDR3 runs to 16 residues.

This chain connects TRBV5-1 to TRBJ1-5; 7 bases match TRBD1. CDR1 is SGHRS, CDR2 YFSETQ, per germline. J was trimmed by 6 bases and V by 4 bases; bases with no gene match: 4. The CDR3 loop spans 13 amino acids. In DNA form, the CDR3 reads TGCGCCAGCAGCGACAGGGTCGGTCAGCCCCAGCATTTT. It codes for CASSDRVGQPQHF.

The sample holds a few counts of this clone. V and J are TRBV30 and TRBJ1-6; D perhaps matches TRBD1 (5 bases). The CDR3 consists of 15 residues. Trimming stripped 3 bases from V and 5 bases from J, with 14 bases between. The V gene's germline CDR1 is GTSNPN and CDR2 SVGIG (reference sequence). The CDR3 DNA reads as TGTGCCTGGAGAGGGGCAGAACAAAATAATTCACCCCTCCACTTT. Protein sequence: CAWRGAEQNNSPLHF. The complete variable domain, with remaining parts taken from reference TRBV30 and TRBJ1-6, reads SQTIHQWPATLVQPVGSPLSLECTVEGTSNPNLYWYRQAAGRGLQLLFYSVGIGQISSEVPQNLSASRPQDRQFILSSKKLLLSDSGFYLCAWRGAEQNNSPLHFGNGTRLTVT.

The chain joins TRBV5-1 to TRBJ2-3; 9 nucleotides line up with TRBD1. V lost 4 bases to trimming and J lost 4 bases; unmatched junction nucleotides: 10. Looked up from germline, CDR1 is SGHRS and CDR2 is YFSETQ. The CDR3 extends over 16 amino acids. The CDR3 region has the DNA TGCGCCAGCAGCCAAACAGGGGGCATGGGTGCAGATACGCAGTATTTT. This translates into CASSQTGGMGADTQYF. The variable domain in full, with the rest retrieved from reference TRBV5-1 and TRBJ2-3, is KAGVTQTPRYLIKTRGQQVTLSCSPISGHRSVSWYQQTPGQGLQFLFEYFSETQRNKGNFPGRFSGRQFSNSRSEMNVSTLELGDSALYLCASSQTGGMGADTQYFGPGTRLTVL.

The V call is TRBV11-2, the J call TRBJ2-7, with D perhaps matching TRBD2 (5 bases). Trimming removed 4 bases from V and 0 bases from J, with 16 bases in between. CDR3 length: 16 residues. Germline-derived CDR1 and CDR2 are SGHAT and FQNNGV. CDR3: CASSSQSSGYSYEQYF. The CDR3, as DNA: TGTGCCAGCAGCTCCCAGAGCAGCGGATACTCCTACGAGCAGTACTTC.

This sequence joins TRBV6-5 and TRBJ1-1; D is possibly TRBD1 (6 bases). Trimming removed 4 bases at V and 11 bases at J, with 17 bases between. CDR3 length: 13 amino acids. Germline CDR1 MNHEY, CDR2 SVGAGI. The CDR3, as DNA: TGTGCCAGCAGTTGGTCCGAGGACAGAGGGGCTTTCTTT. Translated, it gives CASSWSEDRGAFF.

J is TRBJ2-7 and V is TRBV9, with 7 bases that match TRBD2. The V and J ends lost 4 bases and 7 bases, in that order; junction bases with no gene match: 14. This CDR3 is built from 15 residues. Germline-derived CDR1 and CDR2 are SGDLS and YYNGEE. CDR3 in DNA: TGTGCCAGCAGCCCCACAAGATTAGGCGGGGGTGAGCAGTACTTC. As protein: CASSPTRLGGGEQYF.

The chain uses TRBV28 and TRBJ2-1; 7 positions agree with TRBD2. This CDR3 has 16 amino acids. The germline V gene has CDR1 MDHEN and CDR2 SYDVKM. The junction had 9 bases not matched to a gene; V was cut back by 3 bases and J by 4 bases. CDR3 region: CASSLAGLAEYNEQFF. The DNA for the CDR3 is TGTGCCAGCAGTTTGGCCGGGCTAGCGGAATACAATGAGCAGTTCTTC. The full variable domain, in which reference TRBV28 and TRBJ2-1 provide the parts outside the CDR3, is DVKVTQSSRYLVKRTGEKVFLECVQDMDHENMFWYRQDPGLGLRLIYFSYDVKMKEKGDIPEGYSVSREKKERFSLILESASTNQTSMYLCASSLAGLAEYNEQFFGPGTRLTVL.